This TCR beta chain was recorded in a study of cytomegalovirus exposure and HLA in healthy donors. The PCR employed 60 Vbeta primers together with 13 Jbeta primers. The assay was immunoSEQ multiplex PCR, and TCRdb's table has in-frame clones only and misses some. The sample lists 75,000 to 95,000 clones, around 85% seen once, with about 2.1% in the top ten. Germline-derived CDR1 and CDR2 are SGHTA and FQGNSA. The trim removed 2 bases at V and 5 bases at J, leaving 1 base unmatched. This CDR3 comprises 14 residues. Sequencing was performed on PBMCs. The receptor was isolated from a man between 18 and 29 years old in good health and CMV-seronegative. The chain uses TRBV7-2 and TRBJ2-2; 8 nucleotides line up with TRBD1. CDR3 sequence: CASSLQGATGELFF. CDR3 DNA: TGTGCCAGCAGCTTACAGGGGGCTACCGGGGAGCTGTTTTTT.